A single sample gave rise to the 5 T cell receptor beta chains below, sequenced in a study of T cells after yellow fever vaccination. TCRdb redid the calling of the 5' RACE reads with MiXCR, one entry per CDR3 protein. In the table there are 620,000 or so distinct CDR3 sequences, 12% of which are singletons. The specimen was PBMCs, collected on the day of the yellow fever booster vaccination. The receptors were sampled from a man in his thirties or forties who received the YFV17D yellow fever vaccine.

The CDR3 protein is CASSPTGQGKETQYF. The CDR3, as DNA: TGTGCCAGCTCACCTACGGGACAGGGAAAAGAGACCCAGTACTTC. The V and J genes are TRBV18 and TRBJ2-5; 9 positions agree with TRBD1. The CDR3 length is 15 residues. With V trimmed by 3 bases and J by 3 bases, 5 bases remained unmatched. Germline-derived CDR1 and CDR2 are KGHSH and LQKENI.

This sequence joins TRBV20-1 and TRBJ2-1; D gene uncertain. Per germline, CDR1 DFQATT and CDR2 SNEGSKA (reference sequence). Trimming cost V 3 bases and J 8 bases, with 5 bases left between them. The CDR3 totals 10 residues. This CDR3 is CSASKDEQFF. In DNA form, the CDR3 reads TGCAGTGCTAGTAAGGATGAGCAGTTCTTC.

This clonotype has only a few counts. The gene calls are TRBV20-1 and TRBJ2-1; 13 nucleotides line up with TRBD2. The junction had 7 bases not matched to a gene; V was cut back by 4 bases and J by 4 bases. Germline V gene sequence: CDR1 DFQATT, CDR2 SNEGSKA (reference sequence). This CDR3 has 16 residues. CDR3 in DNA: TGCAGTGCTACCCAGGCGGGACTAGCGGGGTACAATGAGCAGTTCTTC. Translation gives CSATQAGLAGYNEQFF.

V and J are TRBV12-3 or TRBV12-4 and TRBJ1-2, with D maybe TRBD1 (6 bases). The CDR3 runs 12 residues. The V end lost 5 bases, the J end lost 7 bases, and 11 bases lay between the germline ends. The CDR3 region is CASSEQGFGYTF. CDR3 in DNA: TGTGCCAGCAGTGAACAGGGATTTGGCTACACCTTC.

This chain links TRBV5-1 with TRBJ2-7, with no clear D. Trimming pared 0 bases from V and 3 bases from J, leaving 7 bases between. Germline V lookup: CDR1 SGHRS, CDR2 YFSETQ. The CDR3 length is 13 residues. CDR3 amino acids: CASSLDPVYEQYF. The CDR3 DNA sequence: TGCGCCAGCAGCTTGGACCCGGTCTACGAGCAGTACTTC. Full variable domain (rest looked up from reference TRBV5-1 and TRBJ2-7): KAGVTQTPRYLIKTRGQQVTLSCSPISGHRSVSWYQQTPGQGLQFLFEYFSETQRNKGNFPGRFSGRQFSNSRSEMNVSTLELGDSALYLCASSLDPVYEQYFGPGTRLTVT.